This passage covers 26 T cell receptor beta chains from one sample sequenced in a study of T-cell memory formation after mild COVID-19. TCRdb used MiXCR to reprocess the 5' RACE reads, holding one entry per CDR3 protein. The sample consists of hundreds of thousands of distinct CDR3 sequences, less than 25% of them appearing once. The sequencing input was PBMCs or a T cell subset sorted from them (not recorded which). These receptors were taken from a man younger than 35 who had mild COVID-19 (a few samples of this study predate the infection). Cell type and time point are not known.

The chain employs TRBV11-2 and TRBJ1-2; perhaps TRBD1 as D (5 bases). V was cut by 4 bases and J by 4 bases, with 19 bases left in between. There are 16 residues in the CDR3. CDR1 and CDR2 from the germline V gene are SGHAT and FQNNGV. DNA of the CDR3: TGTGCCAGCAGCTCCCTAAGGAGGGGTGAGGGCTATGGCTACACCTTC. This translates into CASSSLRRGEGYGYTF.

In its sample, this clonotype was seen a few times. The CDR3, as DNA: TGTGCCTGGAGTGTCTTGAACACTGAAGCTTTCTTT. Protein sequence: CAWSVLNTEAFF. The chain has TRBV30 and TRBJ1-1; D remains unclear. V was shortened by 0 bases and J by 0 bases, with 2 bases between the two germline ends. The germline gives CDR1 GTSNPN, CDR2 SVGIG (reference sequence). This CDR3 is 12 amino acids long.

The chain recombines TRBV12-3 or TRBV12-4 with TRBJ1-2; 7 nucleotides agree with TRBD1. This CDR3 has 13 residues. V trimming: 5 bases; J trimming: 7 bases; junction bases outside the gene matches: 7. DNA of the CDR3: TGTGCCAGCAGTGCTACAGGGGCGGGTGGCTACACCTTC. It encodes CASSATGAGGYTF.

The chain has TRBV11-2 and TRBJ2-1; 11 nucleotides line up with TRBD2. Germline CDR1 reads SGHAT; CDR2 reads FQNNGV. Unmatched junction bases numbered 9, after V lost 2 bases and J lost 6 bases. This CDR3 has 17 residues. DNA of the CDR3: TGTGCCAGCAGCTTAACTACACTAGCGGGGGATCTCAATGAGCAGTTCTTC. It encodes CASSLTTLAGDLNEQFF.

The CDR3 coding sequence is TGTGCCAGCAGCACCGCGGGGCAGGGGAAATCCTACGAGCAGTACTTC. Its translation: CASSTAGQGKSYEQYF. J is TRBJ2-7 and V is TRBV11-2, with D perhaps assigned TRBD1 or TRBD2 (6 bases each). The V gene lost 5 bases and the J gene lost 1 base, with 18 bases spanning the gap. Germline lookup yields CDR1 SGHAT and CDR2 FQNNGV. The CDR3 length is 16 residues. Full variable domain (remainder filled in from reference TRBV11-2 and TRBJ2-7): EAGVAQSPRYKIIEKRQSVAFWCNPISGHATLYWYQQILGQGPKLLIQFQNNGVVDDSQLPKDRFSAERLKGVDSTLKIQPAKLEDSAVYLCASSTAGQGKSYEQYFGPGTRLTVT.

A few counts support this clonotype. The chain uses TRBV9 and TRBJ2-3, with D possibly TRBD2 on 5 matching bases. CDR3 length: 13 amino acids. CDR1 is SGDLS and CDR2 is YYNGEE in the germline V gene. Trimming left V 4 bases short and J 5 bases short, with 11 bases between. The CDR3 nucleotides are TGTGCCAGCAGCCCCCGTGAGGGAGATACGCAGTATTTT. Translated: CASSPREGDTQYF.

CDR3 DNA: TGCAGTGCTAGAGGACGGGTGTCAGATACGCAGTATTTT. Encoded protein: CSARGRVSDTQYF. The V and J genes are TRBV20-1 and TRBJ2-3; D unclear. The CDR3 loop spans 13 amino acids. Trimming stripped 1 base from V and 4 bases from J, with 9 bases between. Germline V gives CDR1 DFQATT, CDR2 SNEGSKA (reference sequence).

V usage is TRBV30 and J usage is TRBJ2-5; no definite D call. V lost 0 bases and J 3 bases, leaving 11 bases between the germline ends. CDR1 and CDR2 (germline): GTSNPN, SVGIG (reference sequence). This CDR3 region has 14 residues. CDR3 nucleotides: TGTGCCTGGAGTGTACTTTCCCGGGAAGAGACCCAGTACTTC. Its translation: CAWSVLSREETQYF.

The chain uses TRBV7-9 and TRBJ2-2; either TRBD1 or TRBD2 may fit D (5 bases each). V shed 8 bases and J shed 3 bases, with 16 bases lying between them. The germline V gene has CDR1 SEHNR and CDR2 FQNEAQ (reference sequence). This CDR3 is 15 amino acids long. The CDR3 sequence is CASSSGGGDTGELFF. In DNA, the CDR3 is TGTGCCAGCTCCTCAGGTGGGGGAGACACCGGGGAGCTGTTTTTT.

The chain has TRBV6-2 or TRBV6-3 and TRBJ2-5, with 7 bases matching TRBD1. Germline V gene sequence: CDR1 MNHEY, CDR2 SVGEGT. CDR3 length: 15 residues. The V gene end was trimmed by 6 bases and the J gene end by 5 bases; junction bases not matched to a gene: 12. This chain's CDR3 is CASSKRLTGWETQYF. The CDR3, as DNA: TGTGCCAGCAGCAAGAGATTGACAGGGTGGGAGACCCAGTACTTC.

This clonotype was seen more than once but under ten times. The J gene is TRBJ2-1, the V gene TRBV7-9; TRBD2 agrees at 11 bases. Germline CDR1 and CDR2: SEHNR and FQNEAQ (reference sequence). The ends lost 5 bases at V and 4 bases at J; junction bases unmatched: 10. The CDR3 spans 17 residues. The CDR3 is CASSPGTSGINYNEQFF. CDR3 coding DNA: TGTGCCAGCAGCCCGGGGACTAGCGGAATCAATTACAATGAGCAGTTCTTC.

The sample holds many counts of this clonotype. The chain has TRBV6-2 or TRBV6-3 and TRBJ2-7; TRBD2 aligns across 7 bases. The J segment lost 0 bases and the V segment lost 4 bases, leaving 9 bases of the junction unmatched. This CDR3 has 16 residues. Germline CDR1 and CDR2: MNHEY and SVGEGT. The CDR3 sequence is CASSSAPSGASYEQYF. The CDR3, as DNA: TGTGCCAGCAGTTCCGCCCCAAGCGGGGCCTCCTACGAGCAGTACTTC.

V is TRBV27 and J is TRBJ2-3; D remains unclear. Trimming removed 2 bases from V and 4 bases from J, with 13 bases in between. The CDR3 runs 15 residues. Germline loops: CDR1 MNHEY, CDR2 SMNVEV (reference sequence). The CDR3 nucleotides read TGTGCCAGCAGTTTAGCTCGGCTAGGGTCAGATACGCAGTATTTT. It codes for CASSLARLGSDTQYF.

The gene calls are TRBV5-1 and TRBJ2-3, with D hard to call. Germline values: CDR1 SGHRS, CDR2 YFSETQ. The CDR3 sequence is 15 residues long. The V and J ends lost 3 bases and 1 base respectively, with 12 bases between them. CDR3: CASSSATIGTDTQYF. Written as DNA, the CDR3 is TGCGCCAGCAGCTCGGCAACAATTGGCACAGATACGCAGTATTTT.

This clonotype was counted a few times. The J gene is TRBJ1-1, the V gene TRBV6-1; TRBD1 is a possible D gene (6 bases). With 6 bases removed from V and 3 bases from J, the gap between germline ends came to 11 bases. CDR1 MNHNS and CDR2 SASEGT come from the germline V gene. CDR3 length: 13 residues. The CDR3: CASSGGGHTEAFF. The CDR3 DNA follows: TGTGCCAGCAGCGGGGGGGGCCACACTGAAGCTTTCTTT.

The chain links TRBV10-3 to TRBJ2-3, with TRBD2 identical over 9 bases. The CDR3 loop spans 14 amino acids. V lost 3 bases, J lost 5 bases, and 3 bases stayed unmatched. Germline CDR1 is ENHRY and CDR2 is SYGVKD. CDR3 protein: CAISDGGGGDTQYF. CDR3 DNA: TGTGCCATCAGTGACGGCGGGGGGGGAGATACGCAGTATTTT.

V gene TRBV29-1 combines with J gene TRBJ1-2; D call uncertain. With 4 bases removed from V and 4 bases from J, the gap between germline ends came to 7 bases. The CDR3 covers 11 residues. Per germline, CDR1 SQVTM and CDR2 ANQGSEA. The CDR3 spells CSVAGLYGYTF. The CDR3 DNA is TGCAGCGTTGCAGGACTCTATGGCTACACCTTC.

There are a few counts of this clonotype. The chain combines TRBV5-4 with TRBJ2-6; possible D gene TRBD1, 6 bases. The CDR3 consists of 15 residues. Germline V gene lookup returns CDR1 SGHNT and CDR2 YYREEE (reference sequence). The V end was cut by 2 bases, the J end by 4 bases, with 10 bases between. The CDR3 nucleotides read TGTGCCAGCAGCTTACAGGGTACAGGGGCCAACGTCCTGACTTTC. This sequence encodes CASSLQGTGANVLTF.

V gene TRBV4-1 combines with J gene TRBJ2-5; D possibly corresponds to TRBD2 (7 bases). There are 21 residues in the CDR3. Per the germline V gene, CDR1 is MGHRA and CDR2 is YSYEKL. Trimming took off 1 base at V and 5 bases at J, with 32 bases between the two ends. CDR3 nucleotides: TGCGCCAGCAGCCAAGCTAAGGGCAGGTCGACTCGGGGGGCGATCGGGGAGACCCAGTACTTC. Its translation: CASSQAKGRSTRGAIGETQYF.

This sequence joins TRBV7-3 and TRBJ2-7; D perhaps matches TRBD1 (6 bases). The CDR3 is 15 residues long. Germline CDR1 and CDR2: SGHTA and FQGTGA. V shed 3 bases and J shed 5 bases, with 17 bases lying between them. CDR3 region: CASSLSAGEENEQYF. The CDR3 nucleotides are TGTGCCAGCAGCTTGAGTGCAGGGGAAGAGAACGAGCAGTACTTC.

The chain combines TRBV3-1 with TRBJ2-4; 7 positions match TRBD1. CDR1 and CDR2 from the germline V gene are LGHDT and YNNKEL (reference sequence). The CDR3 is made up of 14 amino acids. V was clipped by 3 bases and J by 3 bases; unmatched bases: 2. CDR3: CASSQTGYKNIQYF. For the CDR3, the DNA is TGTGCCAGCAGCCAGACAGGGTACAAAAACATTCAGTACTTC. The full variable domain, with the rest looked up from reference TRBV3-1 and TRBJ2-4, is DTAVSQTPKYLVTQMGNDKSIKCEQNLGHDTMYWYKQDSKKFLKIMFSYNNKELIINETVPNRFSPKSPDKAHLNLHINSLELGDSAVYFCASSQTGYKNIQYFGAGTRLSVL.

CDR3 DNA: TGTGCCAGCAGCCCACTCTGGGACGAGGAGCAGTTCTTC. This sequence encodes CASSPLWDEEQFF. This sequence joins TRBV3-1 and TRBJ2-1; either TRBD1 or TRBD2 may fit D (5 bases each). V shed 4 bases and J shed 10 bases, with 14 bases lying between them. The CDR3 consists of 13 residues. Germline V lookup: CDR1 LGHDT, CDR2 YNNKEL (reference sequence).

This clonotype was recorded a few times. The chain joins TRBV7-3 to TRBJ1-1; possible D gene TRBD1, 6 bases. The CDR3 extends over 13 amino acids. Germline lookup yields CDR1 SGHTA and CDR2 FQGTGA. V lost 5 bases, J lost 6 bases, and 13 bases lay in between. CDR3 DNA sequence: TGTGCCAGCAGCCCCGGTACAGGGTCTGAAGCTTTCTTT. As protein: CASSPGTGSEAFF.

This clonotype was seen a few times. This sequence joins TRBV5-1 and TRBJ1-1; D not resolved. The V end lost 3 bases, the J end lost 1 base, and 7 bases lay between the germline ends. CDR1 SGHRS and CDR2 YFSETQ come from the germline V gene. The length of the CDR3 is 13 residues. CDR3 coding DNA: TGCGCCAGCAGCTACTTGAAGAACACTGAAGCTTTCTTT. It encodes CASSYLKNTEAFF. Complete variable domain (other parts from reference TRBV5-1 and TRBJ1-1): KAGVTQTPRYLIKTRGQQVTLSCSPISGHRSVSWYQQTPGQGLQFLFEYFSETQRNKGNFPGRFSGRQFSNSRSEMNVSTLELGDSALYLCASSYLKNTEAFFGQGTRLTVV.

The chain recombines TRBV24-1 with TRBJ2-3; D is ambiguous. Trimming pared 3 bases from V and 3 bases from J, leaving 6 bases between. The CDR3 totals 13 residues. CDR1 and CDR2 from the germline V gene are KGHDR and SFDVKD. The CDR3 DNA reads TGTGCCACCAGTGATCCCTGGACAGATACGCAGTATTTT. This sequence encodes CATSDPWTDTQYF.

The chain has TRBV20-1 and TRBJ1-5; no firm D call. V dropped 1 base and J dropped 4 bases, with 11 bases sitting between them. Germline assignment: CDR1 DFQATT and CDR2 SNEGSKA (reference sequence). This CDR3 region has 14 residues. The CDR3 here is CSARGSANNQPQHF. CDR3 sequence (DNA): TGCAGTGCTAGAGGTTCAGCTAATAATCAGCCCCAGCATTTT.